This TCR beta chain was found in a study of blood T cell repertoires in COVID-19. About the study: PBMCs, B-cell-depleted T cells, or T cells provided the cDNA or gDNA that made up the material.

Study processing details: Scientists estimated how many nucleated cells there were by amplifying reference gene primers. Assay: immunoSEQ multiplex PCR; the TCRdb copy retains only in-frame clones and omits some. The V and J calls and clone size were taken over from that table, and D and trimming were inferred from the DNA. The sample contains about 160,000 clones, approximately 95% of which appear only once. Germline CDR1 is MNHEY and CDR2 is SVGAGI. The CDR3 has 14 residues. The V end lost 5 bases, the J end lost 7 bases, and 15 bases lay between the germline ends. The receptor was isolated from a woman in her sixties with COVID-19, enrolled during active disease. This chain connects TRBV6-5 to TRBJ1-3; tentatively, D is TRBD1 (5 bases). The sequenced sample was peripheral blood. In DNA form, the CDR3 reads TGTGCCAGCAGTCTCAGGGTTGGGATCAACACCATATATTTT. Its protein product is CASSLRVGINTIYF.